The 24 T cell receptor beta chains in this list originate from one sample, sequenced in a study of glioma-infiltrating T cells. TCR alpha and beta CDR3 regions were amplified from RNA using iRepertoire nested multiplex PCR. TCRdb re-called the multiplex PCR reads through MiXCR, storing one row per CDR3 protein. The table lists fewer than 200,000 distinct CDR3 sequences, 32% of them singletons. Sample: glioma tissue, nonneoplastic brain tissue, or PBMCs (not recorded which). These TCRs come from a human donor with low-grade glioma or glioblastoma, undergoing nonglioma brain surgery, or in good health (not recorded which).

This clonotype was seen repeatedly, ten times or more. The CDR3 loop is CASSLPGGPYEQYF. DNA for the CDR3: TGTGCCAGCAGCTTACCGGGAGGGCCATACGAGCAGTACTTC. The V call is TRBV7-2, the J call TRBJ2-7, with 8 nucleotides matching TRBD2. Germline V gives CDR1 SGHTA, CDR2 FQGNSA. The CDR3 has 14 amino acids. The junction had 4 bases not matched to a gene; V was cut back by 2 bases and J by 4 bases.

This clonotype was counted at least ten times. The gene calls are TRBV7-6 and TRBJ1-1; TRBD1 agrees at 7 bases. The trim removed 5 bases at V and 0 bases at J, leaving 3 bases unmatched. Germline loops: CDR1 SGHVS, CDR2 FNYEAQ. This CDR3 region has 14 residues. As DNA, the CDR3 is TGTGCCAGCAGCCCGACAGGGCTGAACACTGAAGCTTTCTTT. It yields the protein CASSPTGLNTEAFF.

This clonotype came up many times. The chain has TRBV20-1 and TRBJ1-5; 9 nucleotides align to TRBD1. V gave up 3 bases and J gave up 7 bases; unmatched junction bases: 7. Germline values: CDR1 DFQATT, CDR2 SNEGSKA (reference sequence). The CDR3 has 14 residues. DNA for the CDR3: TGCAGTGCTAGCAGAGGGGACAGGGAGCAGCCCCAGCATTTT. This gives the protein CSASRGDREQPQHF.

As to this clonotype: Being one base from a much bigger clone, this may be a read error. The rearrangement uses TRBV19 and TRBJ1-2, with D perhaps TRBD1 (6 bases). The CDR3 sequence is 13 residues long. V was cut by 6 bases and J by 4 bases, with 12 bases left in between. Germline V gene lookup returns CDR1 LNHDA and CDR2 SQIVND (reference sequence). The CDR3 reads CASSRDNRYGYTF. The CDR3 DNA reads TGTGCCAGTAGCCGGGACAACCGCTATGGCTACACCTTC.

To note about this clonotype: A much larger clonotype is one base distant, so this may be a read error. V gene TRBV18 combines with J gene TRBJ1-5; D is unresolved. Germline lookup yields CDR1 KGHSH and CDR2 LQKENI. This CDR3 contains 15 residues. The V end was cut by 3 bases, the J end by 2 bases, with 11 bases between. For the CDR3, the DNA is TGTGCCAGCTCACCCGGAGGTAGGGGCAATCAGCCCCAGCATTTT. As protein: CASSPGGRGNQPQHF.

This clonotype was counted only a few times. The junction departs from the called germline gene at one end, perhaps through a read error. The rearrangement uses TRBV4-1 and TRBJ2-1, with a tentative D call TRBD2 (6 bases). This CDR3 is built from 18 residues. The germline CDR1 and CDR2 sequences are MGHRA and YSYEKL. CDR3 in amino acids: CASSQVPSGQRVYSEQFF. The CDR3 DNA is TGCGCCAGCAGCCAAGTACCGTCCGGTCAGCGGGTCTACAGTGAGCAGTTCTTC.

This clonotype was seen at least ten times. This rearrangement joins TRBV10-3 to TRBJ2-7, with TRBD2 matching over 8 bases. The ends lost 6 bases at V and 0 bases at J; junction bases unmatched: 4. The CDR3 covers 14 residues. Per the germline V gene, CDR1 is ENHRY and CDR2 is SYGVKD. The CDR3, as DNA: TGTGCCATCAGCATAGCGGGGCCCTCCTACGAGCAGTACTTC. It translates to CAISIAGPSYEQYF.

Ten or more counts support this clonotype. The chain combines TRBV7-2 with TRBJ2-7; D is undetermined. CDR1 is SGHTA, CDR2 FQGNSA, per germline. The CDR3 is made up of 15 amino acids. V gave up 6 bases and J gave up 5 bases, with 20 bases separating them. The CDR3 nucleotides are TGTGCCAGCAGTCCGGGCGCCCCCGGACGTAACGAGCAGTACTTC. Translating it yields CASSPGAPGRNEQYF.

This clonotype appeared a few times. The rearrangement uses TRBV5-6 and TRBJ2-3; 7 bases align to TRBD2. The CDR3 sequence is 15 residues long. Germline V gene data show CDR1 as SGHDT and CDR2 as YYEEEE. The V and J ends lost 1 base and 2 bases, in that order; junction bases with no gene match: 4. CDR3 DNA sequence: TGTGCCAGCAGCTTGCGGGAGGTTGACACAGATACGCAGTATTTT. This encodes CASSLREVDTDTQYF.

The chain couples TRBV5-1 to TRBJ2-1; perhaps TRBD1 as D (6 bases). V was cut by 4 bases and J by 8 bases, with 16 bases left in between. This CDR3 has 14 amino acids. The germline gives CDR1 SGHRS, CDR2 YFSETQ. The CDR3 is CASSPSPEGDEQFF. CDR3 DNA sequence: TGCGCCAGCAGCCCAAGCCCCGAGGGGGATGAGCAGTTCTTC.

This clonotype appeared many times. The CDR3 bases are TGTGCCAGCCACACAGGGGGCTGGAATGAGCAGTTCTTC. The encoded protein is CASHTGGWNEQFF. The genes are TRBV19 and TRBJ2-1; 9 bases match TRBD1. Trimming cost V 9 bases and J 7 bases; bases outside gene matches: 7. Germline V lookup: CDR1 LNHDA, CDR2 SQIVND (reference sequence). CDR3 length equals 13 residues.

This clonotype was seen only once. This chain uses TRBV6-1 with TRBJ2-5, with TRBD2 matching 13 bases. This CDR3 region has 17 residues. Looked up from germline, CDR1 is MNHNS and CDR2 is SASEGT. Losses at the gene ends were 6 bases for V and 2 bases for J; bases not matched to a gene: 9. CDR3 bases: TGTGCCAGCAGCCTAGGGACTAGCGGGACCGAACAAGAGACCCAGTACTTC. It yields the protein CASSLGTSGTEQETQYF.

This clonotype was seen a few times. V is TRBV29-1 and J is TRBJ2-7; 10 bases agree with TRBD2. With V trimmed by 4 bases and J by 5 bases, 11 bases remained unmatched. CDR3 length: 15 amino acids. Per the germline V gene, CDR1 is SQVTM and CDR2 is ANQGSEA. This chain's CDR3 is CSVVPLAGVPNEQYF. CDR3 nucleotide sequence: TGCAGCGTTGTCCCGCTAGCGGGAGTCCCCAACGAGCAGTACTTC.

This clonotype was found many times. The chain uses TRBV4-2 and TRBJ2-6, with 7 bases identical to TRBD1. This CDR3 has 17 residues. V lost 0 bases to trimming and J lost 4 bases; unmatched junction nucleotides: 6. Germline V lookup: CDR1 LGHNA, CDR2 YNFKEQ. CDR3 in amino acids: CASSQEQGSGGANVLTF. Here the CDR3 DNA reads TGTGCCAGCAGCCAAGAACAGGGGAGTGGCGGGGCCAACGTCCTGACTTTC.

As concerns this clonotype: Since a much larger clone is just one base distant, this may be a read error. V gene TRBV27 combines with J gene TRBJ2-1, with TRBD2 identical over 8 bases. Germline CDR1 is MNHEY and CDR2 is SMNVEV (reference sequence). This CDR3 region has 15 residues. CDR3 in DNA: TGTGCCAGCAGTCTTCGACTAGCGAACTACAATGAGCGGTTCTTC. This sequence encodes CASSLRLANYNERFF.

This clonotype was counted many times. The genes are TRBV2 and TRBJ2-7, with D possibly being TRBD2 (5 bases). The CDR3 consists of 13 residues. The V end was cut by 3 bases, the J end by 2 bases, with 8 bases between. Germline CDR1 is SNHLY and CDR2 is FYNNEI. Here the CDR3 DNA reads TGTGCCAGCAGTGACCCGGGGACCTACGAGCAGTACTTC. Protein product: CASSDPGTYEQYF. Full variable domain (rest looked up from reference TRBV2 and TRBJ2-7): EPEVTQTPSHQVTQMGQEVILRCVPISNHLYFYWYRQILGQKVEFLVSFYNNEISEKSEIFDDQFSVERPDGSNFTLKIRSTKLEDSAMYFCASSDPGTYEQYFGPGTRLTVT.

The chain combines TRBV6-1 with TRBJ2-5, with 13 bases identical to TRBD2. Losses at the gene ends were 8 bases for V and 1 base for J; bases not matched to a gene: 10. CDR1 MNHNS and CDR2 SASEGT come from the germline V gene. This CDR3 is built from 17 residues. DNA for the CDR3: TGTGCCAGCGGACCATTGGGACTAGCGGGATCCCAAGAGACCCAGTACTTC. Residues: CASGPLGLAGSQETQYF.

Ten or more counts support this clonotype. The V call is TRBV20-1, the J call TRBJ2-3, with D possibly matching TRBD1 (6 bases). Germline CDR1 reads DFQATT; CDR2 reads SNEGSKA (reference sequence). The V end was cut by 4 bases, the J end by 1 base, with 9 bases between. The CDR3 totals 13 residues. The CDR3 reads CSATGVGTDTQYF. DNA for the CDR3: TGCAGTGCTACAGGGGTTGGCACAGATACGCAGTATTTT.

This clonotype was observed at least ten times. The chain's CDR3 is CASRKQGEPYEQYF. Here the CDR3 DNA reads TGTGCCAGCCGGAAACAGGGGGAACCCTACGAGCAGTACTTC. The chain carries TRBV3-1 and TRBJ2-7; TRBD1 matches at 8 bases. V dropped 8 bases and J dropped 2; count of bases not matched to a gene: 8. Germline V CDR1 and CDR2: LGHDT, YNNKEL (reference sequence). There are 14 residues in the CDR3.

This clonotype was seen at least ten times. The J gene is TRBJ2-7, the V gene TRBV10-3; D not resolved. Looked up from germline, CDR1 is ENHRY and CDR2 is SYGVKD. This CDR3 contains 11 residues. Trimming shortened V by 3 bases and J by 7 bases, and 7 bases separated the two germline ends. The DNA of the CDR3 is TGTGCCATCAGTGATGGGGTTGAGCAGTACTTC. Translation gives CAISDGVEQYF.

Note on this clonotype: At one end, the junction sequence differs from germline, possibly due to a read error. The chain joins TRBV19 to TRBJ2-3; D gene uncertain. Germline-derived CDR1 and CDR2 are LNHDA and SQIVND (reference sequence). CDR3 length: 11 residues. The DNA for the CDR3 is TGTGCCAGGAGTAGTCGAGATCCGCAGGATTTT. It translates to CARSSRDPQDF.

The chain uses TRBV10-3 and TRBJ2-7, with 7 bases matching TRBD2. Losses at the gene ends were 5 bases for V and 3 bases for J; bases not matched to a gene: 10. The CDR3 covers 15 residues. Per the germline V gene, CDR1 is ENHRY and CDR2 is SYGVKD. The CDR3 DNA is TGTGCCATCAGTAAGACCGCTGGGGACTACTACGAGCAGTACTTC. Amino acid sequence: CAISKTAGDYYEQYF.

This clonotype was recorded at least ten times. The rearrangement links TRBV28 to TRBJ2-1; tentative D call: TRBD2 (5 bases). V was pared by 11 bases and J by 3 bases, with 17 bases between. CDR3 length equals 14 residues. Germline CDR1 and CDR2: MDHEN and SYDVKM. The CDR3 region is CAWARREGYNEQFF. The CDR3 bases are TGTGCCTGGGCGAGGAGAGAGGGCTACAATGAGCAGTTCTTC.

This clonotype was recorded at least ten times. A junction end diverges from the germline sequence, so it may reflect a read error. J is TRBJ2-1 and V is TRBV20-1, with D possibly being TRBD2 (5 bases). Germline V gene lookup returns CDR1 DFQATT and CDR2 SNEGSKA (reference sequence). This CDR3 spans 12 amino acids. CDR3 DNA sequence: TGCAGTGCTAGACTAGCCTATAATGAGCAGTTCTTC. This sequence encodes CSARLAYNEQFF.